Below, 29 T cell receptor beta chains from the same sample are listed, as sequenced in a study of memory CD4+ T cells and cytomegalovirus serostatus (dated by TCRdb to between 2018 and 2021). Single viable CD3+CD4+CD8-CD45RO+ cells were sorted as memory CD4+ T cells on a FACSAria II. The library came from the immunoSEQ multiplex PCR assay. The source is immuneACCESS, and TCRdb retained only in-frame sequences with V and J called. Part of the clones is not carried over; for the studies checked, unresolved V genes explain less than half of this, and the remainder is unexplained. The table for this sample lists around 50,000 clones; about three quarters of them were counted only once. Of the sample, 1% to 1.2% is held by the ten largest clones. Sequences were obtained from memory CD4+ T cells from blood. Receptors were obtained from an adult in good health and CMV-seronegative.

The CDR3 DNA is TGTGCCAGCAGCCGGTGGGGGGAGACTAATGAAAAACTGTTTTTT. Translation gives CASSRWGETNEKLFF. V and J are TRBV7-9 and TRBJ1-4; possible D gene TRBD1, 5 bases. The length of the CDR3 is 15 residues. The V gene's germline CDR1 is SEHNR and CDR2 FQNEAQ (reference sequence). Trimming left V 5 bases short and J 2 bases short, with 12 bases between. Full variable domain (rest looked up from reference TRBV7-9 and TRBJ1-4): DTGVSQNPRHKITKRGQNVTFRCDPISEHNRLYWYRQTLGQGPEFLTYFQNEAQLEKSRLLSDRFSAERPKGSFSTLEIQRTEQGDSAMYLCASSRWGETNEKLFFGSGTQLSVL.

This clone was counted once. The chain is built from TRBV7-2 and TRBJ2-2; the D gene is possibly TRBD1 (6 bases). The CDR3 is made up of 14 amino acids. V was cut by 10 bases and J by 5 bases, with 17 bases left in between. Germline V lookup: CDR1 SGHTA, CDR2 FQGNSA. The CDR3 nucleotides read TGTGCCACCACAACAGGGTACAAGACCGGGGAGCTGTTTTTT. Translated: CATTTGYKTGELFF.

This clone was picked up a small number of times. The chain employs TRBV30 and TRBJ2-6, with unresolved D. This CDR3 contains 18 residues. V shed 1 base and J shed 0 bases, with 16 bases lying between them. Germline V gene lookup returns CDR1 GTSNPN and CDR2 SVGIG (reference sequence). The chain's CDR3 is CAWSGSRLYTSGANVLTF. Here the CDR3 DNA reads TGTGCCTGGAGTGGAAGCAGACTCTATACCTCTGGGGCCAACGTCCTGACTTTC. Filled out from reference TRBV30 and TRBJ2-6, the complete variable domain reads SQTIHQWPATLVQPVGSPLSLECTVEGTSNPNLYWYRQAAGRGLQLLFYSVGIGQISSEVPQNLSASRPQDRQFILSSKKLLLSDSGFYLCAWSGSRLYTSGANVLTFGAGSRLTVL.

The rearrangement joins TRBV4-1 to TRBJ1-4, with 12 nucleotides matching TRBD1. CDR3 size: 17 residues. Unmatched junction bases numbered 8, after V lost 6 bases and J lost 3 bases. Germline CDR1 MGHRA, CDR2 YSYEKL. The CDR3 sequence is CASRSPGQGAPNEKLFF. The CDR3 nucleotides are TGCGCCAGCAGATCTCCGGGACAGGGGGCCCCTAATGAAAAACTGTTTTTT.

The chain employs TRBV7-2 and TRBJ2-7; the match to TRBD1 covers 7 bases. The CDR3 is 14 residues long. Germline V CDR1 and CDR2: SGHTA, FQGNSA. Unmatched junction bases numbered 7, after V lost 4 bases and J lost 4 bases. The DNA of the CDR3 is TGTGCCAGCAGCTGGTCCCGGGACAGTTACGAGCAGTACTTC. Translating gives CASSWSRDSYEQYF.

The chain recombines TRBV6-6 with TRBJ2-1; 8 bases line up with TRBD2. J gave up 8 bases and V 3 bases, and 6 bases lay outside the gene matches. This CDR3 comprises 14 residues. In germline, CDR1 is MNHNY, CDR2 SVGAGI (reference sequence). As DNA, the CDR3 is TGTGCCAGCAGTTATATCGGGACTAGAGATGAGCAGTTCTTC. As protein: CASSYIGTRDEQFF.

The V call is TRBV4-1, the J call TRBJ2-1, with TRBD1 matching 10 bases. Germline V gene lookup returns CDR1 MGHRA and CDR2 YSYEKL. The CDR3 extends over 14 amino acids. The ends lost 2 bases at V and 9 bases at J; junction bases unmatched: 4. The CDR3 nucleotides are TGCGCCAGCAGCCAACCGACAGGGGGCGGTGAGCAGTTCTTC. Its translation: CASSQPTGGGEQFF.

The chain combines TRBV7-9 with TRBJ1-1; a possible D gene is TRBD1 (5 bases). In germline, CDR1 is SEHNR, CDR2 FQNEAQ (reference sequence). Trimming stripped 5 bases from V and 1 base from J, with 14 bases between. CDR3 length: 15 amino acids. CDR3 sequence: CASSTRVGENTEAFF. CDR3 coding DNA: TGTGCCAGCAGCACCCGAGTGGGGGAGAACACTGAAGCTTTCTTT.

The rearrangement links TRBV11-2 to TRBJ2-7; either TRBD1 or TRBD2 may supply D (5 bases each). This CDR3 spans 11 amino acids. Germline V lookup: CDR1 SGHAT, CDR2 FQNNGV. Deletions cut 1 base from V and 10 bases from J, with 8 bases between. The CDR3 reads CASSLGGRQYF. CDR3 DNA: TGTGCCAGCAGCTTAGGGGGGAGACAGTACTTC.

This chain joins TRBV30 and TRBJ2-7; the match to TRBD1 covers 8 bases. This CDR3 is 12 amino acids long. Germline V lookup: CDR1 GTSNPN, CDR2 SVGIG (reference sequence). V shed 5 bases, J shed 5 bases, and the junction held 5 bases outside the gene matches. The CDR3 DNA follows: TGTGCCTGGGACAGGGGTATCCACGAGCAGTACTTC. Its protein is CAWDRGIHEQYF.

The J gene is TRBJ1-2, the V gene TRBV6-1, with D uncertain. The CDR3 totals 11 residues. V dropped 4 bases and J dropped 8 bases, with 8 bases sitting between them. Germline CDR1 MNHNS, CDR2 SASEGT. CDR3 sequence reads: CASSGKPGYTF. In DNA form, the CDR3 reads TGTGCCAGCAGTGGGAAACCCGGCTACACCTTC.

This clone came up once. This chain connects TRBV19 to TRBJ1-1; TRBD1 is a possible D gene (5 bases). Germline V gene data show CDR1 as LNHDA and CDR2 as SQIVND (reference sequence). The V end was cut by 6 bases, the J end by 12 bases, with 20 bases between. This CDR3 region has 13 residues. CDR3 sequence reads: CASSLGLSGGTFF. The DNA of the CDR3 is TGTGCCAGTAGCCTCGGACTTTCCGGGGGGACTTTCTTT.

The chain combines TRBV9 with TRBJ2-1; 7 bases are shared with TRBD1. CDR1 and CDR2 (germline): SGDLS, YYNGEE. The CDR3 contains 15 residues. J lost 7 bases, V lost 1 base, and 8 bases had no gene match. The CDR3 DNA sequence: TGTGCCAGCAGCGTAAGACAGGGTGCTTTGAATGAGCAGTTCTTC. This encodes CASSVRQGALNEQFF.

The gene calls are TRBV7-9 and TRBJ1-2; the D gene is possibly TRBD1 (5 bases). With 1 base removed from V and 8 bases from J, the gap between germline ends came to 20 bases. The CDR3 runs to 16 residues. Germline CDR1 and CDR2: SEHNR and FQNEAQ (reference sequence). Written as DNA, the CDR3 is TGTGCCAGCAGCTTAGGCTTGGAGCGGGGGTTGAGAGGCTACACCTTC. It translates to CASSLGLERGLRGYTF.

The chain couples TRBV28 to TRBJ1-2; D gene ambiguous. CDR3 size: 15 residues. V lost 5 bases, J lost 8 bases, and 21 bases lay in between. In germline, CDR1 is MDHEN, CDR2 SYDVKM. The CDR3 region has the DNA TGTGCCAGCAGTACCGGTGCAGGCCGGTGGTACGGCTACACCTTC. Protein sequence: CASSTGAGRWYGYTF.

This chain links TRBV28 with TRBJ1-2, with D possibly being TRBD1 (5 bases). V was clipped by 7 bases and J by 4 bases, with 13 bases between them. The CDR3 runs 13 residues. The germline V gene encodes CDR1 MDHEN and CDR2 SYDVKM. CDR3 coding DNA: TGTGCCAGCACCTACAGGTTTTCCTATGGCTACACCTTC. Protein: CASTYRFSYGYTF.

Only a few counts were recorded for this clone. V usage is TRBV4-1 and J usage is TRBJ2-3; D might be TRBD2 (6 bases). V shed 2 bases and J shed 2 bases, with 14 bases lying between them. The CDR3 runs 16 residues. The V gene's germline CDR1 is MGHRA and CDR2 YSYEKL. CDR3 nucleotide sequence: TGCGCCAGCAGCCAACCGCAACTAGCAGCCACAGATACGCAGTATTTT. Its translation: CASSQPQLAATDTQYF.

The rearrangement joins TRBV19 to TRBJ1-2, with 12 bases that match TRBD1. V shed 7 bases and J 4 bases; nucleotides not matched to a gene: 10. This CDR3 is 16 amino acids long. Germline V gives CDR1 LNHDA, CDR2 SQIVND (reference sequence). As DNA, the CDR3 is TGTGCCAGTAAAGCCGGGACAGGGGGCGCGGGCTATGGCTACACCTTC. Amino acids: CASKAGTGGAGYGYTF. Filled out from reference TRBV19 and TRBJ1-2, the complete variable domain reads DGGITQSPKYLFRKEGQNVTLSCEQNLNHDAMYWYRQDPGQGLRLIYYSQIVNDFQKGDIAEGYSVSREKKESFPLTVTSAQKNPTAFYLCASKAGTGGAGYGYTFGSGTRLTVV.

The chain carries TRBV27 and TRBJ1-1; TRBD1 might be the D (6 bases). The V end was cut by 3 bases, the J end by 4 bases, with 21 bases between. Germline V lookup: CDR1 MNHEY, CDR2 SMNVEV (reference sequence). The CDR3 consists of 17 residues. CDR3 bases: TGTGCCAGCAGTTTCCCACCCCGTACAGGGCGGACCACTGAAGCTTTCTTT. Its protein is CASSFPPRTGRTTEAFF.

This clone was recorded a few times. The chain links TRBV5-1 to TRBJ2-7, with a possible D match to TRBD1 (5 bases). Germline CDR1 SGHRS, CDR2 YFSETQ. The CDR3 contains 13 residues. Trimming stripped 5 bases from V and 4 bases from J, with 13 bases between. For the CDR3, the DNA is TGCGCCAGCAGTTTTAACTACAGGTACGAGCAGTACTTC. Its translation is CASSFNYRYEQYF.

The chain combines TRBV6-1 with TRBJ2-3; D uncertain. Trimming shortened V by 1 base and J by 0 bases, and 11 bases separated the two germline ends. The CDR3 has 16 residues. In germline, CDR1 is MNHNS, CDR2 SASEGT. The CDR3 is CASSEGSRASTDTQYF. The DNA of the CDR3 is TGTGCCAGCAGTGAAGGGTCTAGGGCTAGCACAGATACGCAGTATTTT.

This clone came up once. The chain carries TRBV19 and TRBJ1-2; D possibly corresponds to TRBD1 (6 bases). CDR3 length: 13 amino acids. Germline CDR1 LNHDA, CDR2 SQIVND (reference sequence). The V end lost 5 bases, the J end lost 10 bases, and 17 bases lay between the germline ends. The CDR3 protein is CASSPQGQGPYTF. In nucleotides, the CDR3 is TGTGCCAGTAGTCCCCAGGGGCAGGGACCCTACACCTTC.

This chain connects TRBV6-5 to TRBJ1-4, with 7 bases lining up with TRBD1. V shed 5 bases and J 4 bases; nucleotides not matched to a gene: 7. This CDR3 is 15 amino acids long. Looked up from germline, CDR1 is MNHEY and CDR2 is SVGAGI. CDR3 region: CASSPQTGVNEKLFF. In nucleotides, the CDR3 is TGTGCCAGCAGTCCCCAAACAGGGGTTAATGAAAAACTGTTTTTT.

By share, this clone ranks as medium-sized (0.01 to 0.1%). This chain connects TRBV7-8 to TRBJ2-7; D unresolved. CDR1 and CDR2 from the germline V gene are SGHVS and FQNEAQ. V shed 5 bases and J shed 3 bases, with 8 bases lying between them. This CDR3 comprises 12 residues. CDR3 nucleotide sequence: TGTGCCAGCAGCACGTGGGACTACGAGCAGTACTTC. Amino acid sequence: CASSTWDYEQYF.

V usage is TRBV12-1 and J usage is TRBJ1-5; the table's D gene call, TRBD1, was not cross checked with the DNA. TRBV12-1 is tagged as a pseudogene. The CDR3 runs 17 residues. The CDR3 nucleotides read TGTGCCAGCAGCTCCTCCGTCACCCGGACAGGCAATCAGCCCCAGCATTTT. Translation: CASSSSVTRTGNQPQHF.

The chain has TRBV30 and TRBJ1-2; 10 bases align to TRBD1. Per germline, CDR1 GTSNPN and CDR2 SVGIG (reference sequence). V shed 7 bases, J shed 1 base, and the junction held 6 bases outside the gene matches. CDR3 length: 14 residues. This CDR3 reads CALDRGGDNYGYTF. In nucleotides, the CDR3 is TGTGCCTTGGACAGGGGGGGGGATAACTATGGCTACACCTTC. Looking up the rest from reference TRBV30 and TRBJ1-2 gives the full variable domain: SQTIHQWPATLVQPVGSPLSLECTVEGTSNPNLYWYRQAAGRGLQLLFYSVGIGQISSEVPQNLSASRPQDRQFILSSKKLLLSDSGFYLCALDRGGDNYGYTFGSGTRLTVV.

This clone was detected once. The chain uses TRBV4-3 and TRBJ2-1; TRBD2 might be the D (6 bases). V lost 0 bases and J lost 7, with 16 bases in between. CDR3 length equals 16 residues. CDR1 is LGHNA and CDR2 is YSLEER in the germline V gene. The CDR3 nucleotides read TGCGCCAGCAGCCAAGAGAGACTAGTTTCCGGGAATGAGCAGTTCTTC. Encoded protein: CASSQERLVSGNEQFF.

V usage is TRBV7-8 and J usage is TRBJ2-5, with 9 nucleotides matching TRBD1. Germline V gene sequence: CDR1 SGHVS, CDR2 FQNEAQ. The CDR3 covers 15 residues. The V and J ends lost 1 base and 6 bases, in that order; junction bases with no gene match: 6. Written as DNA, the CDR3 is TGTGCCAGCAGCTTAGAGGGACAGGGTCTTCAGACCCAGTACTTC. Amino acids: CASSLEGQGLQTQYF.

This clone appeared a few times. The chain combines TRBV7-2 with TRBJ1-1; D is perhaps TRBD1 (5 bases). CDR1 and CDR2 from the germline V gene are SGHTA and FQGNSA. Trimming removed 1 base from V and 6 bases from J, with 12 bases in between. The CDR3 loop spans 14 amino acids. This CDR3 is CASSLGGVQAEAFF. CDR3 DNA: TGTGCCAGCAGCTTAGGAGGGGTACAGGCTGAAGCTTTCTTT.